Shown below are 7 T cell receptor beta chains from a single sample sequenced in a study of CD8+CD57+ T cells in acquired aplastic anemia. Genomic DNA, serving as template, underwent TCR beta VDJ and CDR3 profiling. Each CDR3 protein is one row after TCRdb ran MiXCR on the reads. The sample lists 400,000 to 500,000 distinct CDR3 sequences; about two thirds were seen once. The sequenced sample consisted of sorted CD4+, CD8+, or CD8+CD57+ T cells (not recorded which) from PBMCs. These receptors were collected from a human donor in good health, serving as a control.

The chain combines TRBV7-8 with TRBJ2-2, with a possible D match to TRBD2 (5 bases). The V end lost 5 bases, the J end lost 17 bases, and 21 bases lay between the germline ends. The CDR3 spans 13 residues. In germline, CDR1 is SGHVS, CDR2 FQNEAQ. CDR3 residues: CASSMHGNWEHFF. As DNA, the CDR3 is TGTGCCAGCAGCATGCACGGGAACTGGGAACACTTTTTT.

As to this clonotype: At one end the junction does not follow the germline gene, possibly because of a read error. This chain joins TRBV7-2 and TRBJ1-6; D call uncertain. Germline assignment: CDR1 SGHTA and CDR2 FQGNSA. CDR3 length: 15 amino acids. This chain's CDR3 is CASSLAAGQQSAPHF. The CDR3 region has the DNA TGTGCCAGCAGCCTAGCAGCGGGCCAACAATCAGCCCCACACTTT.

This clonotype was detected a few times. This sequence joins TRBV20-1 and TRBJ1-6; D unresolved. V shed 0 bases and J shed 10 bases, with 19 bases lying between them. The CDR3 spans 16 residues. Germline V lookup: CDR1 DFQATT, CDR2 SNEGSKA (reference sequence). CDR3 DNA: TGCAGTGCTAGAGAAATGGCGGCAGGAGGTGACTCACCCCTCCACTTT. Its protein product is CSAREMAAGGDSPLHF.

On this clonotype itself: With a much larger clone just one base away, this may be a read error. The chain carries TRBV10-3 and TRBJ2-5; D ambiguous. The germline CDR1 and CDR2 sequences are ENHRY and SYGVKD. CDR3 length equals 13 residues. The CDR3 loop reads CASSFRPTETQYF. DNA of the CDR3: TGTGCCAGCAGTTTCCGGCCGACGGAGACCCAGTACTTC.

The rearrangement links TRBV15 to TRBJ1-6; maybe TRBD1 (5 bases). CDR1 and CDR2 (germline): LNHNV, YYDKDF (reference sequence). This CDR3 region has 15 residues. V was pared by 5 bases and J by 11 bases, with 19 bases between. The CDR3 DNA sequence: TGTGCCACCAGCTTGGAGGTGGGGCCCCTGGCACCCCTCCACTTT. Its protein product is CATSLEVGPLAPLHF. Supplemented by reference TRBV15 and TRBJ1-6, the full variable domain reads DAMVIQNPRYQVTQFGKPVTLSCSQTLNHNVMYWYQQKSSQAPKLLFHYYDKDFNNEADTPDNFQSRRPNTSFCFLDIRSPGLGDTAMYLCATSLEVGPLAPLHFGNGTRLTVT.

This clonotype came up a few times. The V call is TRBV6-5, the J call TRBJ1-5; D not certain. The CDR3 is made up of 17 amino acids. V was cut by 1 base and J by 2 bases, with 15 bases left in between. Per the germline V gene, CDR1 is MNHEY and CDR2 is SVGAGI. CDR3 in DNA: TGTGCCAGCAGTTACTGTATTGGAGGGCCTTGCAATCAGCCCCAGCATTTT. It translates to CASSYCIGGPCNQPQHF.

This chain connects TRBV5-1 to TRBJ2-5; 8 bases agree with TRBD1. V was clipped by 4 bases and J by 5 bases; unmatched bases: 10. CDR3 size: 15 residues. Germline V CDR1 and CDR2: SGHRS, YFSETQ. The CDR3 is CASSDGQGGRETQYF. In nucleotides, the CDR3 is TGCGCCAGCAGCGACGGACAGGGTGGGCGGGAGACCCAGTACTTC.